This section outlines one TCR beta chain sequence together with its context. Its target is not known. These data come from a study of post-analysis software for immune sequencing data. Study in general: Patients with relapsing-remitting, secondary progressive and progressive-relapsing multiple sclerosis courses were all represented.

Study-wide results and caveats: Among a handful of TRBV segments more frequent in patients than controls were TRBV5-6, TRBV5-1 and TRBV20-1.

Germline V gene sequence: CDR1 LNHDA, CDR2 SQIVND (reference sequence). Trimming removed 7 bases from V and 0 bases from J; junction bases left unmatched: 11. The CDR3 totals 16 residues. Unique molecular identifiers were present in the TCR beta cDNA libraries. TCRdb redid the calling of the PCR reads with MiXCR, one entry per CDR3 protein. The top ten hold around 0.56% of the sample, which has some 690,000 distinct CDR3 sequences, about 27% seen once. The chain employs TRBV19 and TRBJ1-2, with 7 bases identical to TRBD1. The specimen was blood. This TCR was sampled from a girl between 10 and 17 years old with multiple sclerosis. The CDR3 DNA reads as TGTGCCAGTACCCCGACCTGGACAGGACCTAACTATGGCTACACCTTC. It yields the protein CASTPTWTGPNYGYTF.